This TCR beta chain was retrieved from a study of blood T cell repertoires in COVID-19. Across the whole study: Sites across the United States, Italy and Spain contributed samples from acute and convalescent COVID-19. PBMCs, B-cell-depleted T cells, or T cells were the source of the cDNA or gDNA that made up the material.

V trimming: 7 bases; J trimming: 4 bases; junction bases outside the gene matches: 9. The CDR3 has 15 residues. Germline CDR1 MNHNY, CDR2 SVGAGI (reference sequence). Original handling: Reference gene primer amplification gave estimated nucleated cell counts. Clones were sequenced by immunoSEQ multiplex PCR, and TCRdb holds only the in-frame ones, with some missing. That table is the source of V, J and clone size, and D and trimming were worked out from the DNA. The repertoire has about 130,000 clones, approximately 80% of them found once; the top ten carry approximately 12%. The rearrangement uses TRBV6-6 and TRBJ2-2; 7 bases agree with TRBD1. The sequence was collected from a man between 60 and 75 years old with acute or convalescent COVID-19. The sequenced material came from peripheral blood. The CDR3 sequence: CASKNRDRVTGELFF. For the CDR3, the DNA is TGTGCCAGCAAAAACCGGGACAGAGTCACCGGGGAGCTGTTTTTT.